The present T cell receptor beta chain was sequenced within a study of cytomegalovirus exposure and HLA in healthy donors. The ends were cut back, 3 bases at V and 4 bases at J, with 17 bases in the middle. Germline V lookup: CDR1 SGHDT, CDR2 YYEEEE. The CDR3 is 16 residues long. The study's findings and limits: Cytomegalovirus association was assigned to approximately 160 TCR beta chains.

TCRdb's table, derived via immunoSEQ multiplex PCR, lists solely in-frame clones and lacks some. The profile shows 150,000 to 200,000 clones, around nine tenths of them singletons. On this clone itself: Its antigen is currently unknown.

V and J are TRBV5-6 and TRBJ1-5, with D unclear. The source is a man aged 25-45 years in good health and CMV-seropositive. Sequenced input: PBMCs. The DNA of the CDR3 is TGTGCCAGCAGCTCCTTCGGGGAGGTGCCTAATCAGCCCCAGCATTTT. It translates to CASSSFGEVPNQPQHF.